Following are 16 T cell receptor beta chains from one sample sequenced in a study of a mutant IDH1 vaccine in newly diagnosed glioma (dated by TCRdb to the early 2020s). These receptors have no identified antigens. Interpreted using the paper, the time point label stands for: week 47, end of study. A 20-mer mutant IDH1 peptide at 300 micrograms in Montanide made up each vaccine dose, which was injected subcutaneously together with topical imiquimod. The library was generated by the immunoSEQ multiplex PCR assay. TCRdb took this table from immuneACCESS and kept in-frame rearrangements with V and J called. Such tables lack part of the clones; where checked against another copy, unresolved V genes explain under half of the gap, and the rest is unexplained. The sample table shows 77,000 or so clones, and approximately 80% are seen once. Of the sample, approximately 5.4% falls within the top ten clones.

The specimen was PBMCs, collected from a glioma patient whose treatment included an IDH1 peptide vaccine. These receptor sequences come from a man aged 40-55 years with glioma.

This chain connects TRBV27 to TRBJ2-7; 12 positions match TRBD2. This CDR3 region has 15 residues. Trimming took 6 bases from V and 3 from J; bases not matched to a gene: 6. Per the germline V gene, CDR1 is MNHEY and CDR2 is SMNVEV (reference sequence). CDR3 loop: CASSPGLAGIYEQYF. CDR3 DNA sequence: TGTGCCAGCAGCCCCGGACTAGCGGGGATCTACGAGCAGTACTTC.

The V gene is TRBV2, the J gene TRBJ1-2; 11 positions match TRBD1. J gave up 4 bases and V 3 bases, and 4 bases lay outside the gene matches. CDR1 and CDR2 from the germline V gene are SNHLY and FYNNEI. The CDR3 is 15 amino acids. CDR3 sequence reads: CASSEGTGGIYGYTF. Here the CDR3 DNA reads TGTGCCAGCAGTGAGGGGACAGGGGGGATCTATGGCTACACCTTC.

This clone was observed a few times. The chain combines TRBV7-9 with TRBJ1-2, with no clear D. CDR1 and CDR2 (germline): SEHNR, FQNEAQ (reference sequence). The CDR3 has 15 residues. V lost 2 bases to trimming and J lost 8 bases, with 18 bases between them. The CDR3 loop reads CASSLTLDPGGGYTF. The CDR3 region has the DNA TGTGCCAGCAGCTTAACCTTGGACCCTGGAGGCGGCTACACCTTC.

This clone was picked up a small number of times. The rearrangement joins TRBV4-3 to TRBJ1-2, with a weak D call TRBD1 (5 bases). The CDR3 has 14 residues. Trimming removed 1 base at V and 2 bases at J, with 8 bases between. The germline CDR1 and CDR2 sequences are LGHNA and YSLEER. The CDR3 sequence is CASSQAEGNYGYTF. The CDR3 nucleotides read TGCGCCAGCAGCCAAGCTGAGGGGAACTATGGCTACACCTTC.

V and J are TRBV4-3 and TRBJ2-2; a possible D gene is TRBD2 (6 bases). CDR1 is LGHNA, CDR2 YSLEER, per germline. This CDR3 comprises 15 residues. With 3 bases removed from V and 4 bases from J, the gap between germline ends came to 12 bases. CDR3 sequence reads: CASSQRRGFTGELFF. In DNA, the CDR3 is TGCGCCAGCAGCCAGCGGAGGGGTTTCACCGGGGAGCTGTTTTTT.

The rearrangement joins TRBV18 to TRBJ1-5; D is unclear. The length of the CDR3 is 15 residues. Trimming removed 1 base at V and 0 bases at J, with 7 bases between. Germline assignment: CDR1 KGHSH and CDR2 LQKENI. The CDR3 DNA follows: TGTGCCAGCTCACCACAAAAAACTAGCAATCAGCCCCAGCATTTT. Translation: CASSPQKTSNQPQHF.

This chain links TRBV30 with TRBJ1-6; 9 nucleotides align to TRBD1. The CDR3 length is 14 residues. After removal of 7 bases from V and 7 bases from J, the junction contained 8 bases not matched to a gene. Germline assignment: CDR1 GTSNPN and CDR2 SVGIG (reference sequence). DNA of the CDR3: TGTGCCTCCAGCCGGGACAGGGCCAATTCACCCCTCCACTTT. This encodes CASSRDRANSPLHF.

V usage is TRBV20-1 and J usage is TRBJ2-5; a possible D gene is TRBD1 (6 bases). The J call is uncertain, as TRBJ2-7 better fits the DNA end. The germline V gene has CDR1 DFQATT and CDR2 SNEGSKA (reference sequence). The CDR3 has 11 amino acids. The CDR3 loop is CSAPRGGEQYF. CDR3 in DNA: TGCAGTGCCCCGAGAGGGGGCGAGCAGTACTTC.

V and J are TRBV5-4 and TRBJ1-3, with 8 bases fitting TRBD1. This CDR3 is built from 13 residues. The V gene's germline CDR1 is SGHNT and CDR2 YYREEE (reference sequence). V lost 0 bases and J lost 7; bases outside the gene matches: 0. The CDR3 loop is CASSLDRGNTIYF. Written as DNA, the CDR3 is TGTGCCAGCAGCTTGGACAGGGGGAACACCATATATTTT. The variable domain in full, completed from reference TRBV5-4 and TRBJ1-3, reads ETGVTQSPTHLIKTRGQQVTLRCSSQSGHNTVSWYQQALGQGPQFIFQYYREEENGRGNFPPRFSGLQFPNYSSELNVNALELDDSALYLCASSLDRGNTIYFGEGSWLTVV.

This chain uses TRBV12-5 with TRBJ2-1, with 12 bases identical to TRBD2. The ends lost 6 bases at V and 8 bases at J; junction bases unmatched: 11. This CDR3 is 16 amino acids long. The germline CDR1 and CDR2 sequences are LGHNT and FRNRAP. CDR3: CASGQGASGGGHEQFF. As DNA, the CDR3 is TGTGCTAGTGGCCAAGGCGCTAGCGGGGGGGGCCATGAGCAGTTCTTC.

This clone was detected once. The chain has TRBV6-6 and TRBJ1-3, with no clear D. Trimming removed 6 bases at V and 3 bases at J, with 18 bases between. The CDR3 length is 16 residues. The germline gives CDR1 MNHNY, CDR2 SVGAGI (reference sequence). In DNA form, the CDR3 reads TGTGCCAGCAGCCCCGGACTCACCGAACTTGGAAACACCATATATTTT. This gives the protein CASSPGLTELGNTIYF.

This clone was found a few times. The chain employs TRBV5-1 and TRBJ2-6, with D unresolved. V lost 1 base and J 0 bases, leaving 8 bases between the germline ends. The CDR3 has 16 amino acids. CDR1 and CDR2 (germline): SGHRS, YFSETQ. CDR3 loop: CASSLTVTSGANVLTF. DNA for the CDR3: TGCGCCAGCAGCTTGACAGTCACCTCTGGGGCCAACGTCCTGACTTTC.

J is TRBJ1-2 and V is TRBV21-1; the table's D call, TRBD1, has no DNA check behind it. TRBV21-1 is a documented pseudogene. This CDR3 region has 16 residues. The CDR3 loop reads CASSLQGQGTGYGYTF. The CDR3 bases are TGTGCCAGCAGCCTCCAGGGGCAGGGTACGGGCTATGGCTACACCTTC.

This clone has a single count. The chain employs TRBV9 and TRBJ2-1; TRBD2 agrees at 13 bases. J was trimmed by 0 bases and V by 0 bases; bases with no gene match: 9. In germline, CDR1 is SGDLS, CDR2 YYNGEE. This CDR3 is 20 amino acids long. The CDR3 is CASSVASGTSGKSSYNEQFF. The CDR3, as DNA: TGTGCCAGCAGCGTAGCTTCTGGGACTAGCGGGAAGAGCTCCTACAATGAGCAGTTCTTC. Full variable domain (missing parts from reference TRBV9 and TRBJ2-1): DSGVTQTPKHLITATGQRVTLRCSPRSGDLSVYWYQQSLDQGLQFLIQYYNGEERAKGNILERFSAQQFPDLHSELNLSSLELGDSALYFCASSVASGTSGKSSYNEQFFGPGTRLTVL.

The chain couples TRBV5-1 to TRBJ2-6; either TRBD1 or TRBD2 may supply D (5 bases each). Trimming removed 7 bases from V and 1 base from J, with 6 bases in between. The germline V gene has CDR1 SGHRS and CDR2 YFSETQ. CDR3 length: 13 residues. This CDR3 is CASWGSGANVLTF. The CDR3 nucleotides read TGCGCCAGCTGGGGGTCTGGGGCCAACGTCCTGACTTTC.

The chain carries TRBV29-1 and TRBJ2-5; D gene uncertain. The better agreement between TRBJ2-7 and the DNA end casts doubt on the J call. This CDR3 has 13 residues. The germline CDR1 and CDR2 sequences are SQVTM and ANQGSEA. CDR3: CSVDDPSSYEQYF. The DNA for the CDR3 is TGCAGCGTCGATGACCCCAGCTCCTACGAGCAGTACTTC.